This T cell receptor (beta chain) is from a study of shared clonotypes between healthy human individuals. Germline V gene data show CDR1 as MRHNA and CDR2 as SNTAGT. The CDR3 runs 14 residues. V was shortened by 4 bases and J by 2 bases, with 11 bases between the two germline ends. General observations from the study: Compared with clonotypes that all four donors shared, non-shared clonotypes had lower generation probabilities. Naive subsets typically showed greater estimated richness than memory subsets.

The assay was carried out at the deep level. The table came from immunoSEQ multiplex PCR; TCRdb's copy has only in-frame clones and leaves some out. Among roughly 700,000 clones, less than 85% were seen once, and the ten largest hold 1.7%. As regards this clone: Its antigen is not known.

Sequenced sample: memory CD4+ T cells sorted from blood. Sample subset: CD45RA-negative fraction. The sequence derives from a young woman in good health. The gene calls are TRBV6-4 and TRBJ1-1; maybe TRBD1 (6 bases). CDR3 in DNA: TGTGCCAGCAGTGTACAGGGAGGCAACACTGAAGCTTTCTTT. This gives the protein CASSVQGGNTEAFF.